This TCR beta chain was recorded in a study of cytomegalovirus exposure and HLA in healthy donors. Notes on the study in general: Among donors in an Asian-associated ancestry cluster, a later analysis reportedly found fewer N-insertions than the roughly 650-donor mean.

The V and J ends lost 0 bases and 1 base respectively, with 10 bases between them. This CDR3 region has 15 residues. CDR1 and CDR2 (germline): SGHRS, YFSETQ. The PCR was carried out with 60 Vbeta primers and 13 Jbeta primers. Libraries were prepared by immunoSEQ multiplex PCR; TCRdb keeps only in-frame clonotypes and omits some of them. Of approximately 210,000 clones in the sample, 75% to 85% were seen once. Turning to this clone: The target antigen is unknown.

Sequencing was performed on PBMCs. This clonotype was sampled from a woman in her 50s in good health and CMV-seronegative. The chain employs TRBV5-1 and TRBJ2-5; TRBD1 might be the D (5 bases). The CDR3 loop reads CASSLDGRAQETQYF. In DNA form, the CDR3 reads TGCGCCAGCAGCTTGGACGGCAGGGCCCAAGAGACCCAGTACTTC.